Following are 11 T cell receptor beta chains from one sample sequenced in a study of technical replicates of blood from a handful of donors. Sequenced by immunoSEQ multiplex PCR; TCRdb stores in-frame clones only, minus some. The table lists about 79,000 clones, more than 85% of them singletons. Sequencing input: T cells isolated from PBMCs. All receptors come from a human donor in good health. Some clones in this sample may be carry-over from other donors' samples.

The chain recombines TRBV12-2 with TRBJ2-5; the table's D call, TRBD1, was not checked against the DNA. TRBV12-2 is shown as a pseudogene. This CDR3 has 15 amino acids. CDR3 sequence: CASRNVGDRKETQYF. The CDR3, as DNA: TGTGCAAGTCGCAATGTGGGGGACAGGAAAGAGACCCAGTACTTC.

The V call is TRBV11-2, the J call TRBJ2-3; possible D gene TRBD2, 5 bases. Germline assignment: CDR1 SGHAT and CDR2 FQNNGV. Trimming stripped 2 bases from V and 1 base from J, with 10 bases between. The CDR3 spans 15 residues. CDR3 coding DNA: TGTGCCAGCAGCTTATTCTGGGGAGGCACAGATACGCAGTATTTT. Translation: CASSLFWGGTDTQYF.

The chain recombines TRBV6-5 with TRBJ1-2; 7 bases fit TRBD1. This CDR3 contains 13 residues. V trimming: 8 bases; J trimming: 5 bases; junction bases outside the gene matches: 8. CDR1 MNHEY and CDR2 SVGAGI come from the germline V gene. CDR3: CASSTGPAYGYTF. The CDR3 DNA is TGTGCCAGCTCGACAGGGCCGGCTTATGGCTACACCTTC.

The rearrangement links TRBV5-6 to TRBJ2-3, with TRBD2 matching 7 bases. Germline values: CDR1 SGHDT, CDR2 YYEEEE. This CDR3 contains 17 residues. The V gene end was trimmed by 2 bases and the J gene end by 2 bases; junction bases not matched to a gene: 11. Written as DNA, the CDR3 is TGTGCCAGCAGCTTTAGTCCGGGAGGCGGCTTCACAGATACGCAGTATTTT. It is translated as CASSFSPGGGFTDTQYF.

The chain carries TRBV5-5 and TRBJ2-3, with D possibly being TRBD2 (6 bases). The CDR3 is 16 amino acids. Germline values: CDR1 SGHKS, CDR2 YYEKEE (reference sequence). With 4 bases removed from V and 2 bases from J, the gap between germline ends came to 17 bases. The CDR3: CASSPGTGTVTDTQYF. The CDR3 DNA follows: TGTGCCAGCAGCCCTGGGACCGGGACTGTCACAGATACGCAGTATTTT. Together with reference TRBV5-5 and TRBJ2-3, the CDR3 gives the full variable domain: DAGVTQSPTHLIKTRGQQVTLRCSPISGHKSVSWYQQVLGQGPQFIFQYYEKEERGRGNFPDRFSARQFPNYSSELNVNALLLGDSALYLCASSPGTGTVTDTQYFGPGTRLTVL.

V gene TRBV27 combines with J gene TRBJ2-1, with 7 bases that match TRBD1. This CDR3 contains 14 residues. CDR1 is MNHEY, CDR2 SMNVEV, per germline (reference sequence). With V trimmed by 5 bases and J by 9 bases, 10 bases remained unmatched. The CDR3 protein is CASSGQGVYGEQFF. Here the CDR3 DNA reads TGTGCCAGCAGTGGGCAGGGGGTATACGGTGAGCAGTTCTTC.

The chain joins TRBV7-2 to TRBJ1-2; D remains ambiguous. Germline CDR1 SGHTA, CDR2 FQGNSA. V was shortened by 5 bases and J by 0 bases, with 7 bases between the two germline ends. This CDR3 has 13 residues. The CDR3 nucleotides read TGTGCCAGCAGCCTGACTACTAACTATGGCTACACCTTC. The encoded protein is CASSLTTNYGYTF.

This clone has just a few counts. The chain recombines TRBV20-1 with TRBJ2-7, with TRBD1 as a possible D gene (5 bases). The CDR3 runs to 10 residues. V was cut by 6 bases and J by 3 bases, with 6 bases left in between. Looked up from germline, CDR1 is DFQATT and CDR2 is SNEGSKA (reference sequence). CDR3 nucleotide sequence: TGCAGTGCCAGGGACTACGAGCAGTACTTC. This codes for CSARDYEQYF.

This clone appeared once. The V call is TRBV5-4, the J call TRBJ2-4; tentative D call: TRBD2 (6 bases). V gave up 4 bases and J gave up 3 bases, with 17 bases separating them. Germline CDR1 SGHNT, CDR2 YYREEE (reference sequence). This CDR3 region has 16 residues. The CDR3 bases are TGTGCCAGCAGCAGACCCTATGATAGCGGCAAAAACATTCAGTACTTC. This codes for CASSRPYDSGKNIQYF.

V gene TRBV5-4 combines with J gene TRBJ1-1; D perhaps matches TRBD1 (6 bases). Germline loops: CDR1 SGHNT, CDR2 YYREEE (reference sequence). Trimming pared 2 bases from V and 8 bases from J, leaving 16 bases between. The CDR3 consists of 14 residues. CDR3 DNA sequence: TGTGCCAGCAGCTTAGTGGGGGCCGAGGACGAAGCTTTCTTT. Translation gives CASSLVGAEDEAFF.

This chain links TRBV30 with TRBJ2-4, with D maybe TRBD2 (5 bases). Trimming cost V 4 bases and J 6 bases, with 13 bases left between them. This CDR3 spans 13 amino acids. Germline CDR1 reads GTSNPN; CDR2 reads SVGIG (reference sequence). The CDR3 region is CAWNRDKINIQYF. CDR3 sequence (DNA): TGTGCCTGGAACCGGGATAAAATAAACATTCAGTACTTC.